This T cell receptor beta chain was captured by sequencing in a study of cytomegalovirus exposure and HLA in healthy donors. Per the germline V gene, CDR1 is SNHLY and CDR2 is FYNNEI. J gave up 4 bases and V 11 bases, and 7 bases lay outside the gene matches. The CDR3 is 12 amino acids. In the case of this clone: Its antigen is unknown.

The PCR made use of 60 Vbeta and 13 Jbeta primers. TCRdb's table, derived via immunoSEQ multiplex PCR, lists solely in-frame clones and lacks some. The ten top clones account for around 1.1%, within a sample of around 210,000 clones. Points from the study as a whole: The investigators catalogued under 200 TCR beta chains as cytomegalovirus-associated. With high specificity and sensitivity, the classifier reportedly diagnosed cytomegalovirus status.

The sample consisted of PBMCs. The rearrangement links TRBV2 to TRBJ2-7; 8 bases align to TRBD1. The receptor's source is a girl aged 2-10 years in good health and CMV-seropositive. As DNA, the CDR3 is TGTGCCCGAGGGACAGGCGGATACGAGCAGTACTTC. This codes for CARGTGGYEQYF. Supplemented by reference TRBV2 and TRBJ2-7, the full variable domain reads EPEVTQTPSHQVTQMGQEVILRCVPISNHLYFYWYRQILGQKVEFLVSFYNNEISEKSEIFDDQFSVERPDGSNFTLKIRSTKLEDSAMYFCARGTGGYEQYFGPGTRLTVT.